The subject of this entry is one T cell receptor (beta chain). What it binds is unknown. The culture ran for about 11 days, and then CD4+ T cells were isolated. Absence of prior SARS-CoV-2 infection characterized the vaccine recipients, who showed negative nucleocapsid antibodies. TCRdb keeps only in-frame clones here, not all; method: immunoSEQ multiplex PCR. The repertoire consists of about 25,000 clones, with roughly 73% occurring once and the leading ten covering 8% to 13%. The CDR3 has 14 amino acids. V was shortened by 5 bases and J by 5 bases, with 13 bases between the two germline ends. The germline V gene has CDR1 SGHTA and CDR2 FQGNSA. These data are taken from a study of vaccination effects on CD4 cells after COVID-19. General study points: Convalescent patients were scarce, and early post-infection timepoints were absent.

V and J are TRBV7-2 and TRBJ1-5; D may be TRBD1 (6 bases). The source was CD4+ T cells from PBMCs cultured without peptide, collected before COVID-19 vaccination. The receptor was isolated from a human donor who received a COVID-19 vaccine. The CDR3 loop is CASSVSRGDQPQHF. The CDR3 bases are TGTGCCAGCAGCGTAAGCAGGGGAGATCAGCCCCAGCATTTT.